What follows are 18 T cell receptor beta chains derived from one specimen sequenced in a study of shared clonotypes between healthy human individuals. Using immunoSEQ multiplex PCR, the repertoire was profiled, and TCRdb retains in-frame clones only, with some absent. Of some 2.1 million clones listed, 85% to 95% are singletons. Material: naive CD4+ T cells sorted from blood. Described subset: CD45RA+ positively selected. These receptors originate from a man younger than 30 in good health.

The chain employs TRBV11-2 and TRBJ2-1; 9 bases agree with TRBD2. The CDR3 has 15 amino acids. The junction had 6 bases not matched to a gene; V was cut back by 3 bases and J by 6 bases. Germline CDR1 is SGHAT and CDR2 is FQNNGV. The CDR3 bases are TGTGCCAGCAGCTTCGGACTAGCGAGCGTCAATGAGCAGTTCTTC. This translates into CASSFGLASVNEQFF.

This rearrangement joins TRBV10-3 to TRBJ2-3; no definite D call. CDR3 length: 15 amino acids. The germline gives CDR1 ENHRY, CDR2 SYGVKD. Trimming removed 1 base from V and 2 bases from J, with 10 bases in between. CDR3 sequence reads: CAISEWVSNTDTQYF. DNA for the CDR3: TGTGCCATCAGTGAGTGGGTCAGCAACACAGATACGCAGTATTTT.

For this clone: This specimen includes other DNA sequences encoding the same CDR3. The V call is TRBV6-5, the J call TRBJ2-3; perhaps TRBD1 as D (6 bases). The germline V and J ends were trimmed by 2 bases and 1 base, with 10 bases remaining between them. This CDR3 region has 15 residues. Germline V lookup: CDR1 MNHEY, CDR2 SVGAGI. CDR3 DNA sequence: TGTGCCAGCAGTTACGGGGGCGGAGGCACAGATACGCAGTATTTT. This encodes CASSYGGGGTDTQYF.

This chain links TRBV28 with TRBJ1-1; 8 bases line up with TRBD1. Germline values: CDR1 MDHEN, CDR2 SYDVKM. V lost 7 bases and J lost 0; bases outside the gene matches: 7. The CDR3 loop spans 15 amino acids. CDR3: CASTQGDRLNTEAFF. The CDR3 DNA sequence: TGTGCCAGCACCCAAGGGGACAGGCTGAACACTGAAGCTTTCTTT.

The chain couples TRBV11-2 to TRBJ1-3, with D possibly matching TRBD1 (6 bases). This CDR3 region has 13 residues. Trimming shortened V by 2 bases and J by 7 bases, and 9 bases separated the two germline ends. Germline loops: CDR1 SGHAT, CDR2 FQNNGV. CDR3 sequence: CASSLSGANTIYF. CDR3 coding DNA: TGTGCCAGCAGCTTATCAGGGGCGAACACCATATATTTT.

The chain is built from TRBV10-3 and TRBJ2-5; 7 bases are shared with TRBD1. Germline CDR1 ENHRY, CDR2 SYGVKD. The CDR3 has 13 residues. The V gene end was trimmed by 7 bases and the J gene end by 4 bases; junction bases not matched to a gene: 6. CDR3 bases: TGTGCCATCACTTGGGACAGAGCAGAGACCCAGTACTTC. This translates into CAITWDRAETQYF.

V and J are TRBV30 and TRBJ2-3; maybe TRBD2 (6 bases). V shed 5 bases and J shed 4 bases, with 22 bases lying between them. Germline V gene lookup returns CDR1 GTSNPN and CDR2 SVGIG (reference sequence). The CDR3 is 16 amino acids. DNA of the CDR3: TGTGCCTGGGCTGGGGTAGGAGGGAGAATCCCAGATACGCAGTATTTT. Protein sequence: CAWAGVGGRIPDTQYF.

The chain joins TRBV4-1 to TRBJ2-4; 9 bases are shared with TRBD2. The J segment lost 5 bases and the V segment lost 0 bases, leaving 5 bases of the junction unmatched. Germline V gene sequence: CDR1 MGHRA, CDR2 YSYEKL. The CDR3 totals 16 residues. The CDR3 DNA reads as TGCGCCAGCAGCCAAGAGGTGCGGGGGGGAGAAAACATTCAGTACTTC. Its protein is CASSQEVRGGENIQYF.

The rearrangement uses TRBV5-1 and TRBJ1-1; D unresolved. V lost 1 base and J lost 3, with 4 bases in between. CDR3 length equals 12 residues. The germline V gene encodes CDR1 SGHRS and CDR2 YFSETQ. CDR3 bases: TGCGCCAGCAGCTTGCTCGACACTGAAGCTTTCTTT. The encoded protein is CASSLLDTEAFF.

The chain carries TRBV6-7 and TRBJ2-7; no reliable D call. TRBV6-7 is designated an ORF whose function remains uncertain. The V end lost 2 bases, the J end lost 0 bases, and 11 bases lay between the germline ends. The CDR3 loop spans 15 amino acids. CDR3 nucleotide sequence: TGTGCCAGCAGTTACATGGATACCCTCTCCTACGAGCAGTACTTC. Translated, it gives CASSYMDTLSYEQYF.

The chain couples TRBV2 to TRBJ1-3; 10 positions agree with TRBD1. The V gene's germline CDR1 is SNHLY and CDR2 FYNNEI. The CDR3 extends over 13 amino acids. Unmatched junction bases numbered 2, after V lost 10 bases and J lost 2 bases. The CDR3 DNA is TGTGCCATCGACAGGGGGCCTGGAAACACCATATATTTT. Its protein is CAIDRGPGNTIYF.

The genes are TRBV10-3 and TRBJ2-5; possibly TRBD1 for D (6 bases). The CDR3 is 13 amino acids. The V end was cut by 5 bases, the J end by 5 bases, with 12 bases between. Germline CDR1 and CDR2: ENHRY and SYGVKD. For the CDR3, the DNA is TGTGCCATCAGTCCCAGGGGTGGGGAGACCCAGTACTTC. This sequence encodes CAISPRGGETQYF.

The chain has TRBV5-1 and TRBJ1-2; tentatively, D is TRBD1 (6 bases). Germline CDR1 reads SGHRS; CDR2 reads YFSETQ. The CDR3 is 14 amino acids. The V end lost 3 bases, the J end lost 2 bases, and 11 bases lay between the germline ends. The CDR3 loop is CASSSRDTNYGYTF. The DNA of the CDR3 is TGCGCCAGCAGCTCCCGGGACACCAACTATGGCTACACCTTC. The variable domain in full, with the rest retrieved from reference TRBV5-1 and TRBJ1-2, is KAGVTQTPRYLIKTRGQQVTLSCSPISGHRSVSWYQQTPGQGLQFLFEYFSETQRNKGNFPGRFSGRQFSNSRSEMNVSTLELGDSALYLCASSSRDTNYGYTFGSGTRLTVV.

The table lists this clone with a count of one. V and J are TRBV5-1 and TRBJ2-1; 9 bases are shared with TRBD2. The V and J ends lost 4 bases and 7 bases, in that order; junction bases with no gene match: 12. Germline lookup yields CDR1 SGHRS and CDR2 YFSETQ. The length of the CDR3 is 16 residues. CDR3 in DNA: TGCGCCAGCAGCCTCCCTAGCGGGAAGCTGTTGAATGAGCAGTTCTTC. This encodes CASSLPSGKLLNEQFF.

With regard to this clone: The same CDR3 is also encoded by other DNA sequences in this sample. This rearrangement joins TRBV9 to TRBJ1-5; 8 nucleotides line up with TRBD1. CDR1 and CDR2 (germline): SGDLS, YYNGEE. The length of the CDR3 is 15 residues. V lost 0 bases to trimming and J lost 7 bases; unmatched junction nucleotides: 6. In DNA form, the CDR3 reads TGTGCCAGCAGCGTAGGCGGACAGGGCGGACAGCCCCAGCATTTT. It codes for CASSVGGQGGQPQHF.

Comments on this clone: Other DNA sequences of this sample code for an identical CDR3. The chain employs TRBV5-4 and TRBJ2-7; D is unclear. This CDR3 has 13 amino acids. Trimming left V 2 bases short and J 0 bases short, with 6 bases between. CDR1 is SGHNT and CDR2 is YYREEE in the germline V gene (reference sequence). CDR3 residues: CASSLASSYEQYF. CDR3 sequence (DNA): TGTGCCAGCAGCTTAGCGAGCTCCTACGAGCAGTACTTC. The whole variable domain, filled in from reference TRBV5-4 and TRBJ2-7, reads ETGVTQSPTHLIKTRGQQVTLRCSSQSGHNTVSWYQQALGQGPQFIFQYYREEENGRGNFPPRFSGLQFPNYSSELNVNALELDDSALYLCASSLASSYEQYFGPGTRLTVT.

As for this clone: Other DNA sequences of this sample code for an identical CDR3. The chain recombines TRBV7-2 with TRBJ2-1; 8 nucleotides line up with TRBD2. Trimming removed 5 bases from V and 0 bases from J; junction bases left unmatched: 6. CDR3 length: 16 residues. Germline-derived CDR1 and CDR2 are SGHTA and FQGNSA. CDR3: CASSLSGTSSYNEQFF. In nucleotides, the CDR3 is TGTGCCAGCAGCCTAAGTGGGACTAGCTCCTACAATGAGCAGTTCTTC.

As for this clone: A single base separates this from a much larger clone, so it may be a read error. The gene calls are TRBV18 and TRBJ2-7; the D gene is possibly TRBD2 (6 bases). CDR1 KGHSH and CDR2 LQKENI come from the germline V gene. The CDR3 consists of 13 residues. V lost 6 bases and J 4 bases, leaving 13 bases between the germline ends. CDR3 amino acids: CASSAGRLYEQYF. The CDR3 DNA reads as TGTGCCAGCTCGGCGGGACGGCTGTACGAGCAGTACTTC.